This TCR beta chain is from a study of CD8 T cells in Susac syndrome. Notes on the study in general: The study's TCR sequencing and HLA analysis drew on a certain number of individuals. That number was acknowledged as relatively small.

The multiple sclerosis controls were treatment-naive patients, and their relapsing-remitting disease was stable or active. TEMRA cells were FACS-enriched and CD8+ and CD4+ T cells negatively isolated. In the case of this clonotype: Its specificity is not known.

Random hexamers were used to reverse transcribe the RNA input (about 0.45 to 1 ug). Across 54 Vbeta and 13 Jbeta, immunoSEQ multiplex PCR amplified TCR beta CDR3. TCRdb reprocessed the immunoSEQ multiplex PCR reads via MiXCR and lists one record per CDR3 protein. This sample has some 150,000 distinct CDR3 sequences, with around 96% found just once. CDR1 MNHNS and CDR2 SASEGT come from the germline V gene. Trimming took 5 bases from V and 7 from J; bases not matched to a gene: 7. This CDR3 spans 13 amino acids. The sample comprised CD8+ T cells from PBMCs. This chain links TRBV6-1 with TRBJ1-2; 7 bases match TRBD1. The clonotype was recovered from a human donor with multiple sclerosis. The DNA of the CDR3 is TGTGCCAGCAGTACCCAGGGGGTATTTGGCTACACCTTC. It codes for CASSTQGVFGYTF.